The TCR beta chain described here comes from a study of T cells in Graves' hyperthyroidism and ophthalmopathy. Study conclusions and caveats: Among clonotypes expanded in thyroid above 0.001, most were also found in blood.

There were TCR beta CDR3 regions amplified from RNA transcripts. The HTBI primer set drove a first-round RT-PCR of the TCR CDR3. MiXCR was run by TCRdb on the multiplex PCR reads, yielding one entry per CDR3 protein. In the table there are fewer than 350,000 distinct CDR3 sequences, 15% to 20% of which are singletons. At least ten counts were recorded for this clonotype. What it recognizes is unknown. This sequence originates from a woman aged 45-59 years with Graves' hyperthyroidism. The source material was blood.

The CDR3 DNA reads as TGTGCCAGCAGTGGACAGGCCTTGGGAACTAATGAAAAACTGTTTTTT. Translation: CASSGQALGTNEKLFF. The V call is TRBV12-3 or TRBV12-4, the J call TRBJ1-4; 7 bases fit TRBD1. This CDR3 contains 16 residues. The ends lost 5 bases at V and 1 base at J; junction bases unmatched: 7.